Shown below are 2 T cell receptor beta chains from a single sample sequenced in a study of blood T cell repertoires in COVID-19. Assay used: immunoSEQ multiplex PCR; TCRdb lists only in-frame clones, some missing. This sample has roughly 410,000 clones, with approximately 91% found just once. Input material: peripheral blood. The receptor set was obtained from a woman between 35 and 50 years old with COVID-19, enrolled during active disease.

This chain joins TRBV6-5 and TRBJ1-4, with a possible D match to TRBD1 (6 bases). CDR1 and CDR2 (germline): MNHEY, SVGAGI. This CDR3 is built from 15 residues. Deletions cut 7 bases from V and 5 bases from J, with 17 bases between. CDR3 sequence: CASTSQGGENEKLFF. CDR3 DNA sequence: TGTGCCAGCACCTCGCAAGGGGGGGAGAATGAAAAACTGTTTTTT.

The chain is built from TRBV5-6 and TRBJ2-3, with TRBD2 matching over 7 bases. V was clipped by 2 bases and J by 4 bases; unmatched bases: 7. Germline-derived CDR1 and CDR2 are SGHDT and YYEEEE. The CDR3 runs to 15 residues. CDR3 nucleotide sequence: TGTGCCAGCAGCTTTGGAAGGCGGGAGTCAGATACGCAGTATTTT. Translating gives CASSFGRRESDTQYF.